Shown below are 7 T cell receptor beta chains from a single sample sequenced in a study of identical twins. A single record per CDR3 protein comes from TCRdb applying MiXCR to the 5' RACE reads. The table includes roughly 720,000 distinct CDR3 sequences, about 18% detected once. These data are also associated with another study on T cells expressing NK-cell markers.

Material: PBMCs. Every receptor here comes from a young woman in good health.

V gene TRBV20-1 combines with J gene TRBJ2-1; 13 bases match TRBD2. Unmatched junction bases numbered 7, after V lost 3 bases and J lost 2 bases. This CDR3 comprises 17 residues. The V gene's germline CDR1 is DFQATT and CDR2 SNEGSKA (reference sequence). CDR3 residues: CSARSGTSGATYNEQFF. CDR3 coding DNA: TGCAGTGCTAGGAGCGGGACTAGCGGGGCTACCTACAATGAGCAGTTCTTC.

In this sample, this clonotype turned up a few times. The gene calls are TRBV11-2 and TRBJ2-1, with D possibly matching TRBD1 (5 bases). V lost 1 base, J lost 9 bases, and 13 bases lay in between. Germline V lookup: CDR1 SGHAT, CDR2 FQNNGV. There are 14 residues in the CDR3. The CDR3 reads CASSLVSFQGEQFF. CDR3 coding DNA: TGTGCCAGCAGCTTAGTAAGTTTTCAGGGTGAGCAGTTCTTC.

This clonotype was seen only once. The DNA of the CDR3 is TGTGCCAGCAGTTTAGCGCAAAGGACAGACTACAATGAGCAGTTCTTC. It translates to CASSLAQRTDYNEQFF. The V call is TRBV12-3 or TRBV12-4, the J call TRBJ2-1; a possible D gene is TRBD1 (6 bases). V was trimmed by 0 bases and J by 3 bases, leaving 12 bases between them. This CDR3 comprises 16 residues.

This chain uses TRBV29-1 with TRBJ1-1; the D is unclear. Germline CDR1 reads SQVTM; CDR2 reads ANQGSEA. V lost 8 bases and J 6 bases, leaving 13 bases between the germline ends. This CDR3 has 11 amino acids. CDR3 bases: TGCAGCTACACAAGGGTGGCTGAAGCTTTCTTT. It specifies CSYTRVAEAFF.

This clonotype has a handful of counts. This sequence joins TRBV7-2 and TRBJ2-7; D gene unclear. Germline CDR1 SGHTA, CDR2 FQGNSA. V was cut by 2 bases and J by 3 bases, with 8 bases left in between. The CDR3 is 13 residues long. CDR3 nucleotide sequence: TGTGCCAGCAGCTTAAGCGCCGACTACGAGCAGTACTTC. Translated, it gives CASSLSADYEQYF.

The rearrangement joins TRBV20-1 to TRBJ2-4; D possibly corresponds to TRBD2 (6 bases). CDR1 and CDR2 (germline): DFQATT, SNEGSKA (reference sequence). The CDR3 has 13 residues. Trimming took 3 bases from V and 4 from J, leaving 10 bases between them. The CDR3 DNA reads as TGCAGTGCTAGCGGGAGAGGTAAAAACATTCAGTACTTC. Amino acid sequence: CSASGRGKNIQYF.

This clonotype was seen more than once but under ten times. The rearrangement joins TRBV20-1 to TRBJ2-2, with unresolved D. The CDR3 runs to 12 residues. V was shortened by 6 bases and J by 6 bases, with 11 bases between the two germline ends. CDR1 is DFQATT, CDR2 SNEGSKA, per germline (reference sequence). As DNA, the CDR3 is TGCAGTGCCCGAAGCGCTCCCGGGGAGCTGTTTTTT. It translates to CSARSAPGELFF.